The present entry profiles one T cell receptor (beta chain) with its context. Its target is unknown. The data were taken from a study of T-cell reconstitution after alpha-beta-depleted transplantation in children. Notes on the study in general: Counts and diversity of T cells one year after transplant came mostly from newly produced T cells.

The CDR3 sequence is 16 residues long. Deletions cut 6 bases from V and 2 bases from J, with 18 bases between. Germline V gene sequence: CDR1 SNHLY, CDR2 FYNNEI. TCRbeta library construction was performed incorporating unique molecular identifiers. In TCRdb, the PCR reads were re-called with MiXCR into one record per CDR3 protein. Here the sample spans 500,000 to 750,000 distinct CDR3 sequences, roughly 30% being singletons. The sequences come from PBMCs, collected before TCRalphabeta/CD19-depleted stem cell transplant. The chain couples TRBV2 to TRBJ2-3; weak D call: TRBD1 (5 bases). The TCR originated in a boy under three years old with Wiskott-Aldrich syndrome, due to receive a stem cell transplant. The CDR3 region has the DNA TGTGCCAGCAGAGTAAGGGGTGCGTCTAACACAGATACGCAGTATTTT. Its protein is CASRVRGASNTDTQYF.